What follows describes a single T cell receptor beta chain. This clonotype was counted only a few times. There is no known antigen for this receptor. The sample holds no much larger clone one base away, and base qualities are not on file. The CDR3 contains 14 residues, cysteine and phenylalanine counted. Just CDR3 DNA is preserved here, 42 bases in frame from base 1. According to the germline V gene, CDR1 reads SGHAT and CDR2 reads FQNNGV. V is cut by 7 bases and J by 5 bases, and the space between the germline ends is 17 bases. This entry is derived from a study of CD8 T cells in ankylosing spondylitis (dated by TCRdb to 2015 to 2018). As for the study more broadly: The study profiled T cell receptor beta repertoires in healthy donors and ankylosing spondylitis patients to find disease-linked TCR variants. The full study cohort was made up of 25 to 30 ankylosing spondylitis patients and about a hundred healthy donors. Peripheral blood samples were taken, and synovial fluid was additionally collected from ankylosing spondylitis patients. What the study reported, not specific to this receptor: According to the report, matched synovial fluid samples from ankylosing spondylitis patients were significantly enriched for the disease-linked clones. A TCR beta motif made up of several highly homologous amino acid variants appeared to be characteristic of blood from ankylosing spondylitis patients. Some of the motif variants had been reported before in the synovial fluid and blood of reactive arthritis patients, a finding that suggests common disease-initiation mechanisms. The disease-linked clones showed a CD8+ phenotype and occurred at relatively low frequencies in peripheral blood.

Sequenced using an Illumina HiSeq 2500. Quantitative 5'-RACE with molecular barcodes was used to prepare TCR beta libraries. Under the source paper's analysis protocol: To identify disease-linked TCR variants, a new computational method was used, one built on a probabilistic model of VDJ rearrangement. TCRdb redid the processing of the public reads, applying fastp at Q25 and MiXCR, and retained in-frame beta chains. Each entry merges the rows of one CDR3 protein and shows their most common DNA and genes. These V and J calls are TCRdb output, not the study's own analysis. Present in this sample are roughly 120,000 distinct CDR3 sequences, roughly 13% of which were seen just once. Together, the top ten hold roughly 3% of the sample.

The chain links TRBV11-2 with TRBJ2-5, and the D gene may be TRBD2, 5 bases matching. This clonotype was obtained from a female donor with ankylosing spondylitis or in good health (not recorded which). The specimen sequenced was blood, either unsorted or a sorted T cell fraction (not recorded which). The DNA sequence reads TGTGCCAGCACCCTAGGAGGACGGAGGGAGACCCAGTACTTC. This encodes CASTLGGRRETQYF.